Following are 17 T cell receptor beta chains from one sample sequenced in a study of blood T cell repertoires in COVID-19. Some clones are missing from TCRdb's copy, which holds only in-frame ones; the method was immunoSEQ multiplex PCR. The table has about 220,000 clones, around 81% seen once; the top ten hold around 13%. Sequenced material: peripheral blood. These receptors were taken from a human donor in a cohort sampled during active COVID-19.

This chain connects TRBV4-1 to TRBJ2-1, with 11 positions matching TRBD2. The CDR3 has 16 amino acids. J gave up 4 bases and V 1 base, and 3 bases lay outside the gene matches. Per germline, CDR1 MGHRA and CDR2 YSYEKL. The CDR3 bases are TGCGCCAGCAGCCAAGGGGCTAGCGGGGGGTACAATGAGCAGTTCTTC. Translation gives CASSQGASGGYNEQFF.

The J gene is TRBJ1-5, the V gene TRBV27, with D possibly TRBD1 on 6 matching bases. The V gene lost 6 bases and the J gene lost 3 bases, with 21 bases spanning the gap. The germline V gene encodes CDR1 MNHEY and CDR2 SMNVEV (reference sequence). This CDR3 is built from 17 residues. CDR3 loop: CASSLIPGGGINQPQHF. CDR3 coding DNA: TGTGCCAGCAGCCTGATCCCGGGGGGCGGAATCAATCAGCCCCAGCATTTT.

V and J are TRBV11-2 and TRBJ2-7, with 8 bases aligning to TRBD1. J gave up 4 bases and V 5 bases, and 4 bases lay outside the gene matches. CDR3 length equals 13 residues. Germline CDR1 is SGHAT and CDR2 is FQNNGV. CDR3 region: CASSLRQGYEQYF. The DNA for the CDR3 is TGTGCCAGCAGCCTAAGACAGGGGTACGAGCAGTACTTC.

The sample holds a few counts of this clone. The V call is TRBV6-4, the J call TRBJ1-5; 7 bases fit TRBD1. The length of the CDR3 is 14 residues. Germline loops: CDR1 MRHNA, CDR2 SNTAGT. Germline trimming cut 6 bases from V and 9 bases from J; bases unmatched to any gene: 11. The DNA for the CDR3 is TGTGCCAGCAGGCCCCGACAGGGTTCGGGGCCCCAGCATTTT. Amino acids: CASRPRQGSGPQHF.

This chain links TRBV24-1 with TRBJ2-3, with 8 bases that match TRBD1. The CDR3 length is 13 residues. Germline V CDR1 and CDR2: KGHDR, SFDVKD. The V segment lost 4 bases and the J segment 8 bases; nucleotides outside the gene matches: 4. The CDR3 coding sequence is TGTGCCACCAGTGACCTCGGACAGGGTACGCAGTATTTT. This codes for CATSDLGQGTQYF.

V usage is TRBV18 and J usage is TRBJ2-2, with 7 bases matching TRBD1. The V gene's germline CDR1 is KGHSH and CDR2 LQKENI. Losses at the gene ends were 2 bases for V and 9 bases for J; bases not matched to a gene: 9. This CDR3 comprises 15 residues. CDR3 amino acids: CASSPGQAATRELFF. CDR3 DNA sequence: TGTGCCAGCTCACCAGGACAGGCCGCGACCCGGGAGCTGTTTTTT.

V is TRBV5-3 and J is TRBJ2-7, with D unresolved. TRBV5-3 carries the ORF label, with uncertain function. CDR3 size: 12 residues. V was shortened by 1 base and J by 2 bases, with 4 bases between the two germline ends. CDR3 DNA sequence: TGTGCCAGAAGCTTGCGAGCCTACGAGCAGTACTTC. This sequence encodes CARSLRAYEQYF.

This clone was observed a few times. This sequence joins TRBV29-1 and TRBJ1-1; D perhaps matches TRBD1 (5 bases). This CDR3 is built from 17 residues. The germline V gene has CDR1 SQVTM and CDR2 ANQGSEA. The germline V and J ends were trimmed by 0 bases and 0 bases, with 17 bases remaining between them. CDR3 sequence: CSVEEGDSGLMNTEAFF. The CDR3 nucleotides read TGCAGCGTTGAAGAGGGGGATTCGGGACTCATGAACACTGAAGCTTTCTTT.

The genes are TRBV7-9 and TRBJ2-6; D might be TRBD2 (6 bases). The V end lost 5 bases, the J end lost 4 bases, and 15 bases lay between the germline ends. Per the germline V gene, CDR1 is SEHNR and CDR2 is FQNEAQ (reference sequence). CDR3 size: 16 residues. The CDR3 DNA reads TGTGCCAGCAGCCCCGACGGGGGATCAGGGGCCAACGTCCTGACTTTC. Translation: CASSPDGGSGANVLTF. The complete variable domain, with remaining parts taken from reference TRBV7-9 and TRBJ2-6, reads DTGVSQNPRHKITKRGQNVTFRCDPISEHNRLYWYRQTLGQGPEFLTYFQNEAQLEKSRLLSDRFSAERPKGSFSTLEIQRTEQGDSAMYLCASSPDGGSGANVLTFGAGSRLTVL.

This clone appeared a few times. The chain has TRBV28 and TRBJ2-3, with TRBD1 as a possible D gene (6 bases). Germline V gene sequence: CDR1 MDHEN, CDR2 SYDVKM. The CDR3 is made up of 13 amino acids. Trimming stripped 6 bases from V and 2 bases from J, with 9 bases between. Written as DNA, the CDR3 is TGTGCCAGCAGGGACAGCTCCACAGATACGCAGTATTTT. Translating gives CASRDSSTDTQYF.

This clone was seen ten or more times. The chain recombines TRBV10-3 with TRBJ1-1; D possibly corresponds to TRBD1 (5 bases). This CDR3 spans 14 amino acids. Germline V CDR1 and CDR2: ENHRY, SYGVKD. Trimming cost V 4 bases and J 7 bases, with 16 bases left between them. CDR3 protein: CAISGLSDRFEAFF. The DNA for the CDR3 is TGTGCCATCAGTGGGCTCTCCGACAGATTTGAAGCTTTCTTT.

This clone was seen a few times. V usage is TRBV11-2 and J usage is TRBJ1-6; TRBD1 might be the D (6 bases). V lost 1 base and J 0 bases, leaving 16 bases between the germline ends. Germline lookup yields CDR1 SGHAT and CDR2 FQNNGV. The CDR3 consists of 19 residues. Here the CDR3 reads CASSLGRTARSSYNSPLHF. The CDR3 DNA reads as TGTGCCAGCAGCTTAGGTCGGACAGCACGAAGCTCCTATAATTCACCCCTCCACTTT.

The rearrangement uses TRBV28 and TRBJ1-1; no clear D gene. Per germline, CDR1 MDHEN and CDR2 SYDVKM. The CDR3 runs 14 residues. The V end lost 3 bases, the J end lost 4 bases, and 12 bases lay between the germline ends. The CDR3 coding sequence is TGTGCCAGCAGTTTCCGCGAGGGCCCCACTGAAGCTTTCTTT. It encodes CASSFREGPTEAFF.

The rearrangement joins TRBV5-1 to TRBJ2-5; 9 bases fit TRBD2. Trimming at V came to 6 bases and at J to 5 bases, leaving 5 bases not matched to a gene. CDR1 is SGHRS, CDR2 YFSETQ, per germline. The CDR3 is 13 residues long. CDR3 in DNA: TGCGCCAGCACGGCTAGCGGGACCGAGACCCAGTACTTC. It specifies CASTASGTETQYF. Full variable domain (rest looked up from reference TRBV5-1 and TRBJ2-5): KAGVTQTPRYLIKTRGQQVTLSCSPISGHRSVSWYQQTPGQGLQFLFEYFSETQRNKGNFPGRFSGRQFSNSRSEMNVSTLELGDSALYLCASTASGTETQYFGPGTRLLVL.

This chain connects TRBV2 to TRBJ2-3; 8 bases are shared with TRBD1. The CDR3 length is 15 residues. Germline V gene sequence: CDR1 SNHLY, CDR2 FYNNEI. Germline trimming cut 6 bases from V and 3 bases from J; bases unmatched to any gene: 8. The CDR3 DNA reads TGTGCCAGCAGCCGGGACAGGTCCCGAACAGATACGCAGTATTTT. Residues: CASSRDRSRTDTQYF.

The chain employs TRBV6-5 and TRBJ1-2, with D unresolved. This CDR3 spans 14 amino acids. CDR1 and CDR2 (germline): MNHEY, SVGAGI. With 7 bases removed from V and 2 bases from J, the gap between germline ends came to 14 bases. The CDR3 loop is CASTLGEGNYGYTF. CDR3 nucleotides: TGTGCCAGCACCCTAGGCGAGGGCAACTATGGCTACACCTTC.

The J gene is TRBJ2-4, the V gene TRBV7-2; TRBD1 matches at 10 bases. Trimming removed 2 bases from V and 5 bases from J; junction bases left unmatched: 3. This CDR3 spans 15 amino acids. The germline V gene has CDR1 SGHTA and CDR2 FQGNSA. The CDR3 reads CASSLQGTGENIQYF. The CDR3 region has the DNA TGTGCCAGCAGCTTACAAGGGACAGGGGAAAACATTCAGTACTTC.